This T cell receptor (beta chain) is from a study of blood T cell repertoires in COVID-19 (dated by TCRdb to 2020 to 2021). As for the study more broadly: Samples from collaborators originated in the United States, Italy and Spain and spanned both the acute and convalescent phases of COVID-19. The prospective study material was composed of cDNA or gDNA derived from T cells, B-cell-depleted T cells, or PBMCs. Subjects who had been exposed to COVID-19, were actively infected with it, or had recovered from it provided the deeply sampled blood TCRbeta repertoires that made up the dataset. The repertoires were released in a freely available public database intended as a resource for research on the immune response to SARS-CoV-2. The samples were drawn from the first 160 participants of the ongoing ImmuneRACE study and from 950 to 1,500 subjects provided by 6 global collaborators. Nearly every sample came with metadata listing a de-identified subject ID, COVID-19 status, age in years and sex. Where HLA class I and class II types were available, the types were taken from metadata supplied by the sample provider, not from assay-based typing. The paper as a whole reports these results and caveats: The amount of clinical and demographic metadata varied by source and participant and was provided uncurated.

In Seattle, one collaborating source enrolled patients while the infection was active and tracked those patients longitudinally over the course of disease. Whole blood was collected in K2EDTA tubes by collaborating institutions according to the institutions' own protocols. For TCRbeta analysis, collaborators shipped samples in one of three forms: frozen whole blood, isolated PBMCs, or DNA extracted from either of those sample types. TCRbeta CDR3 regions were amplified from genomic DNA using the immunoSEQ Assay, a bias-controlled multiplex PCR. The source study handled its data this way. The number of nucleated cells in each sample was estimated from the amplification of reference gene primers within the assay. Sequence reads were collapsed and filtered to measure the absolute abundance of every unique TCRbeta CDR3 rearrangement. For each sample, productive Simpson clonality was calculated by taking the square root of Simpson's diversity index across productive rearrangements. TCRdb provides this immuneACCESS table in a form limited to in-frame rearrangements. Some clones are lacking; in checked studies, under half of them reflect an unresolved V gene, and why the rest are absent is not known. V and J calls and clone size are as listed in that table; D and trimming were resolved from the DNA. A total of about 130,000 clones appear in this sample, around 79% of them only once. The leading ten clones occupy 5% of the sample.

This clone occurred once. Its antigen target is currently unknown. Base-call qualities are not available, and no considerably larger clone is one nucleotide away. The CDR3 spans 13 residues, from the cysteine through the phenylalanine. This entry keeps only the CDR3 DNA: 39 bases, framed from base 1. The V end loses 8 bases and the J end loses 3 bases, and a stretch of 13 bases separates them. Material for sequencing was peripheral blood. The sequence joins TRBV12-3 or TRBV12-4 to TRBJ1-1; a tentative D match to TRBD1 spans 5 bases. The TCR originated in an older woman with COVID-19, enrolled during active disease. CDR3 reads: CASGPTGDTEAFF. The base sequence is TGTGCCAGCGGACCCACGGGGGACACTGAAGCTTTCTTT.